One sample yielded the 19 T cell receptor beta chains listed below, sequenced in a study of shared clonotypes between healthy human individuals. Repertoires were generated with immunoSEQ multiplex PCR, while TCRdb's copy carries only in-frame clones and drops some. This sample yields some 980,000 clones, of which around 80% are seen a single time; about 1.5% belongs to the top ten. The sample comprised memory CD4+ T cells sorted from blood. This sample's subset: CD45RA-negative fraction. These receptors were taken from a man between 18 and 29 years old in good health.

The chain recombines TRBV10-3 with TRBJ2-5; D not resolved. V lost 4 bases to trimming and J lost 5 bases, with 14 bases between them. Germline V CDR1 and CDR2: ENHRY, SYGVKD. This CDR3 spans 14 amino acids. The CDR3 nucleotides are TGTGCCATCAGTGGGCCGACACTGGGGGAGACCCAGTACTTC. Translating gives CAISGPTLGETQYF.

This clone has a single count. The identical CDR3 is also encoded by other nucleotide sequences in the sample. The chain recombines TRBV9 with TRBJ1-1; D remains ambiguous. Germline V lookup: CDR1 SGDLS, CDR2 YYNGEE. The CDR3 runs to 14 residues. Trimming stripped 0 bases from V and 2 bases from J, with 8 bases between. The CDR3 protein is CASSVGLSNTEAFF. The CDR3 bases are TGTGCCAGCAGCGTAGGGCTTTCTAACACTGAAGCTTTCTTT.

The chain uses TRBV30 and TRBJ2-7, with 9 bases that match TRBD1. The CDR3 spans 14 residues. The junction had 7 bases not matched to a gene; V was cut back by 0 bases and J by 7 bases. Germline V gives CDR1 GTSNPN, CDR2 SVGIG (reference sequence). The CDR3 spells CAWSVLDRGREQYF. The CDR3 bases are TGTGCCTGGAGTGTACTGGACAGGGGTCGGGAGCAGTACTTC.

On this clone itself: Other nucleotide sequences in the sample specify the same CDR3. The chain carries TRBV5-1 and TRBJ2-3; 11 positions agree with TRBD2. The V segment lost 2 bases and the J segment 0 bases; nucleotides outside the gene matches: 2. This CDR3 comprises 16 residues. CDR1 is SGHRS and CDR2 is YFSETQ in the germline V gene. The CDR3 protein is CASSLGTSGSTDTQYF. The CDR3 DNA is TGCGCCAGCAGCTTAGGGACTAGCGGTAGCACAGATACGCAGTATTTT. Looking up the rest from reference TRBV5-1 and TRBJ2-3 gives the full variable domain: KAGVTQTPRYLIKTRGQQVTLSCSPISGHRSVSWYQQTPGQGLQFLFEYFSETQRNKGNFPGRFSGRQFSNSRSEMNVSTLELGDSALYLCASSLGTSGSTDTQYFGPGTRLTVL.

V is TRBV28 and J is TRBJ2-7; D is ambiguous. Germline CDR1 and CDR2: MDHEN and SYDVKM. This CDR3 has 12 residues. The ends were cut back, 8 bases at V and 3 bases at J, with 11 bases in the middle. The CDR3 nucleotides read TGTGCCAGCCAAACAAATAACTACGAGCAGTACTTC. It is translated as CASQTNNYEQYF.

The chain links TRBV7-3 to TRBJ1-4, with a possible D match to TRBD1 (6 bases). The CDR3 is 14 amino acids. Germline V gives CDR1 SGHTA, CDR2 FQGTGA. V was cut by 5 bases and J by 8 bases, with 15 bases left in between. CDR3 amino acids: CASSEGQLSEKLFF. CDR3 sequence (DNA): TGTGCCAGCAGCGAAGGACAGCTTTCGGAAAAACTGTTTTTT.

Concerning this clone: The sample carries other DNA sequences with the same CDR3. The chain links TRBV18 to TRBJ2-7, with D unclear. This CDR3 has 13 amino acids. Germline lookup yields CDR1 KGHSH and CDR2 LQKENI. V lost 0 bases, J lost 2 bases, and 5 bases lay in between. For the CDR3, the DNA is TGTGCCAGCTCACCACCGGGGACCTACGAGCAGTACTTC. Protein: CASSPPGTYEQYF.

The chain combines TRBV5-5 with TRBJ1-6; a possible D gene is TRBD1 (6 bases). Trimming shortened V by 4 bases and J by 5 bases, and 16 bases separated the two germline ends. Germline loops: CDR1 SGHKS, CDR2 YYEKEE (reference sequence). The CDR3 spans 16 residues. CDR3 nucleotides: TGTGCCAGCAGCCGCGCAGGGGCAACTAATAATTCACCCCTCCACTTT. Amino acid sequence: CASSRAGATNNSPLHF.

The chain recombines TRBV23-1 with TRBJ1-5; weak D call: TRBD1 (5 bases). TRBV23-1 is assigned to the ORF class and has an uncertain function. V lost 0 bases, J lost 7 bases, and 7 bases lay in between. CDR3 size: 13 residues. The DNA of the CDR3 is TGCGCCAGCAGTCAATCAGGGGAGCAGCCCCAGCATTTT. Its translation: CASSQSGEQPQHF.

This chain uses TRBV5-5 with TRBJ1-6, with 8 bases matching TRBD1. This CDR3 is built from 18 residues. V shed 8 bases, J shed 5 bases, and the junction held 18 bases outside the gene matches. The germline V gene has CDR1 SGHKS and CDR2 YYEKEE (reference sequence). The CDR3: CARHQGAQPLLDNSPLHF. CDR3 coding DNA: TGTGCCAGGCACCAGGGGGCGCAACCGTTATTGGATAATTCACCCCTCCACTTT.

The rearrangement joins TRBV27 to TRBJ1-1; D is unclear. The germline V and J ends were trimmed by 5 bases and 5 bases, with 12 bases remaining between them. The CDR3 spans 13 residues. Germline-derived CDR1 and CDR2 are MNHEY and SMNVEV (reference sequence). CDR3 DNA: TGTGCCAGCAGTATCCGTGTAATGACTGAAGCTTTCTTT. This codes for CASSIRVMTEAFF.

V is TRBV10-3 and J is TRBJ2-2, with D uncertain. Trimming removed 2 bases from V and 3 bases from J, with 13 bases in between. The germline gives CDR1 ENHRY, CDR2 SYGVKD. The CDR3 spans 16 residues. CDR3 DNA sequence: TGTGCCATCAGTGAGGGCTTGCGTATAGACACCGGGGAGCTGTTTTTT. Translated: CAISEGLRIDTGELFF.

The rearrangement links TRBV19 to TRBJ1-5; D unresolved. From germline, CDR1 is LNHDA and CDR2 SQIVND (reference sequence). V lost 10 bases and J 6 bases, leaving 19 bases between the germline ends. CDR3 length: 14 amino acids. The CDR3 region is CATQNTGRTQPQHF. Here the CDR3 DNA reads TGTGCCACACAAAATACCGGACGGACTCAGCCCCAGCATTTT. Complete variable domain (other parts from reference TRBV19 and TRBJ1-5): DGGITQSPKYLFRKEGQNVTLSCEQNLNHDAMYWYRQDPGQGLRLIYYSQIVNDFQKGDIAEGYSVSREKKESFPLTVTSAQKNPTAFYLCATQNTGRTQPQHFGDGTRLSIL.

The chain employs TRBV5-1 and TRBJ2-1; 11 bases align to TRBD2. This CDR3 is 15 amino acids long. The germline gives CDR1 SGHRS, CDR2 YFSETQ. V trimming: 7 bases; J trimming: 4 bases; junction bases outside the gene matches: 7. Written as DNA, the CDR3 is TGCGCCAGCCAAACTAGCGGGAGTATTTACAATGAGCAGTTCTTC. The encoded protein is CASQTSGSIYNEQFF.

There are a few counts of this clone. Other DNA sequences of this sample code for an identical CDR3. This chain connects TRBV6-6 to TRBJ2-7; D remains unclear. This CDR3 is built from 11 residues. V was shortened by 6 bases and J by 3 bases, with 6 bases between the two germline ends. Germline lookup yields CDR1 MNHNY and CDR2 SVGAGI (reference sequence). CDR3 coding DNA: TGTGCCAGCAGCCCAAGCTACGAGCAGTACTTC. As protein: CASSPSYEQYF.

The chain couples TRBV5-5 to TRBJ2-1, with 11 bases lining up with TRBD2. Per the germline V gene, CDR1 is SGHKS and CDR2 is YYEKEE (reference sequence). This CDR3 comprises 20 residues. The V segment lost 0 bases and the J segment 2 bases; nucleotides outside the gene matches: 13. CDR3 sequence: CASSLALGRALAGAYNEQFF. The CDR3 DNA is TGTGCCAGCAGCTTGGCCTTAGGGCGGGCACTAGCGGGGGCCTACAATGAGCAGTTCTTC.

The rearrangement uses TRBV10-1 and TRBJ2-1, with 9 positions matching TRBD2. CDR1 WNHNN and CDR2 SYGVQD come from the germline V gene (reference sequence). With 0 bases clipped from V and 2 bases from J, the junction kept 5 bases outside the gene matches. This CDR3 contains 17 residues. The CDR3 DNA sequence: TGCGCCAGCAGTGAGTCGGGGAGCGGGAGGCCCTACAATGAGCAGTTCTTC. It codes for CASSESGSGRPYNEQFF.

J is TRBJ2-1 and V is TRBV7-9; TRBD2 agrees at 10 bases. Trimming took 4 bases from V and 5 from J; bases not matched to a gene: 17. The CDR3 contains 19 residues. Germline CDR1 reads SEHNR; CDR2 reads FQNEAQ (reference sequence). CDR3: CASSSYRVFSGTSDNEQFF. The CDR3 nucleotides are TGTGCCAGCAGCTCATACAGGGTCTTCTCCGGGACTAGCGACAATGAGCAGTTCTTC.

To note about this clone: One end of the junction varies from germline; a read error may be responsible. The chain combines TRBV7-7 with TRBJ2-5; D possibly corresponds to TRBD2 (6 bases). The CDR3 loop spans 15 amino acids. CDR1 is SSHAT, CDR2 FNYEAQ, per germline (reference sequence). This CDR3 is CASSPAGSGQETQYF. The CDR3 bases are TGTGCTAGCAGCCCTGCGGGTAGCGGACAAGAGACCCAGTACTTC.